Below are 30 T cell receptor beta chains sequenced from a single sample in a study of blood T cell repertoires in COVID-19. Assay: immunoSEQ multiplex PCR; the TCRdb copy retains only in-frame clones and omits some. The table lists about 210,000 clones, around 92% of them singletons, with approximately 8.1% in the top ten. Sequencing was done on a sample of PBMCs or T cells enriched from blood (not recorded which). The receptors shown here come from a woman younger than 30 who had recovered from COVID-19.

The chain uses TRBV7-9 and TRBJ1-4; D call uncertain. Per the germline V gene, CDR1 is SEHNR and CDR2 is FQNEAQ (reference sequence). Trimming left V 4 bases short and J 8 bases short, with 14 bases between. The CDR3 is made up of 14 amino acids. DNA for the CDR3: TGTGCCAGCAGCTCGAATCGAGGGAGCGAAAAACTGTTTTTT. Translation: CASSSNRGSEKLFF. The whole variable domain, filled in from reference TRBV7-9 and TRBJ1-4, reads DTGVSQNPRHKITKRGQNVTFRCDPISEHNRLYWYRQTLGQGPEFLTYFQNEAQLEKSRLLSDRFSAERPKGSFSTLEIQRTEQGDSAMYLCASSSNRGSEKLFFGSGTQLSVL.

The chain combines TRBV27 with TRBJ1-2, with 10 bases that match TRBD1. Germline CDR1 reads MNHEY; CDR2 reads SMNVEV (reference sequence). Trimming removed 6 bases from V and 4 bases from J; junction bases left unmatched: 5. The CDR3 has 14 amino acids. DNA of the CDR3: TGTGCCAGCAGCCCGGGACAGGGGCTCTATGGCTACACCTTC. Its protein product is CASSPGQGLYGYTF.

This sequence joins TRBV6-5 and TRBJ2-7, with 11 bases identical to TRBD2. The germline CDR1 and CDR2 sequences are MNHEY and SVGAGI. The J segment lost 0 bases and the V segment lost 6 bases, leaving 4 bases of the junction unmatched. The CDR3 covers 15 residues. As DNA, the CDR3 is TGTGCCAGCAGCTCTAGCGGGGGGAACTCCTACGAGCAGTACTTC. This encodes CASSSSGGNSYEQYF.

This CDR3 reads CASSLGPNRINEKLFF. The CDR3 bases are TGTGCCAGCAGCTTAGGGCCCAACAGGATTAATGAAAAACTGTTTTTT. V is TRBV7-9 and J is TRBJ1-4, with TRBD1 as a possible D gene (5 bases). CDR1 and CDR2 (germline): SEHNR, FQNEAQ (reference sequence). The V end lost 1 base, the J end lost 4 bases, and 13 bases lay between the germline ends. The length of the CDR3 is 16 residues. The whole variable domain, filled in from reference TRBV7-9 and TRBJ1-4, reads DTGVSQNPRHKITKRGQNVTFRCDPISEHNRLYWYRQTLGQGPEFLTYFQNEAQLEKSRLLSDRFSAERPKGSFSTLEIQRTEQGDSAMYLCASSLGPNRINEKLFFGSGTQLSVL.

The count of this clone is one. This chain links TRBV9 with TRBJ1-2, with TRBD1 matching 7 bases. The germline CDR1 and CDR2 sequences are SGDLS and YYNGEE. V was clipped by 3 bases and J by 2 bases; unmatched bases: 4. The CDR3 runs to 14 residues. This chain's CDR3 is CASSGSTGNYGYTF. The CDR3 DNA is TGTGCCAGCAGCGGCTCGACAGGGAACTATGGCTACACCTTC.

V and J are TRBV4-1 and TRBJ1-4; no definite D call. Germline assignment: CDR1 MGHRA and CDR2 YSYEKL. Trimming shortened V by 0 bases and J by 5 bases, and 10 bases separated the two germline ends. The CDR3 runs to 15 residues. CDR3 in DNA: TGCGCCAGCAGCCAAGAAAACAGACCGAATGAAAAACTGTTTTTT. This gives the protein CASSQENRPNEKLFF.

The chain combines TRBV6-1 with TRBJ1-5; 7 bases align to TRBD1. The CDR3 is 13 amino acids. V lost 3 bases to trimming and J lost 5 bases; unmatched junction nucleotides: 1. Germline CDR1 is MNHNS and CDR2 is SASEGT. The CDR3 region has the DNA TGTGCCAGCAGTGAGACAGGGTATCAGCCCCAGCATTTT. Its protein product is CASSETGYQPQHF.

This chain links TRBV11-2 with TRBJ1-6; 7 nucleotides line up with TRBD1. The CDR3 is 15 amino acids. The germline V gene has CDR1 SGHAT and CDR2 FQNNGV. Germline trimming cut 5 bases from V and 10 bases from J; bases unmatched to any gene: 11. CDR3 amino acids: CASSDPGTVLSPLHF. The CDR3 DNA follows: TGTGCCAGCAGCGACCCCGGGACAGTTTTATCACCCCTCCACTTT.

The rearrangement joins TRBV6-4 to TRBJ2-3; a possible D gene is TRBD2 (6 bases). Germline loops: CDR1 MRHNA, CDR2 SNTAGT. The CDR3 runs 14 residues. CDR3 bases: TGTGCTTTCCGGGGCGGGGCCTACACAGATACGCAGTATTTT. Its translation is CAFRGGAYTDTQYF.

The chain has TRBV28 and TRBJ1-6; D may be TRBD1 (6 bases). CDR3 length equals 15 residues. With 4 bases removed from V and 10 bases from J, the gap between germline ends came to 17 bases. Germline lookup yields CDR1 MDHEN and CDR2 SYDVKM. CDR3 residues: CASSSQGIGESPLHF. In DNA, the CDR3 is TGTGCCAGCAGTTCACAGGGAATTGGGGAGTCACCCCTCCACTTT.

The V and J genes are TRBV10-3 and TRBJ1-2; 8 bases fit TRBD1. The germline V gene encodes CDR1 ENHRY and CDR2 SYGVKD. The CDR3 covers 14 residues. The junction had 11 bases not matched to a gene; V was cut back by 10 bases and J by 4 bases. The CDR3 here is CATLTVDRGYGYTF. CDR3 nucleotide sequence: TGTGCCACCCTAACCGTCGACAGGGGCTATGGCTACACCTTC.

CDR3 protein: CASSLGQGAGGETQYF. As DNA, the CDR3 is TGTGCCAGCAGCCTGGGACAGGGGGCGGGCGGGGAGACCCAGTACTTC. The chain combines TRBV5-4 with TRBJ2-5; 12 bases agree with TRBD1. Unmatched junction bases numbered 9, after V lost 4 bases and J lost 5 bases. CDR3 length: 16 residues. Germline V gene data show CDR1 as SGHNT and CDR2 as YYREEE (reference sequence).

The CDR3 region has the DNA TGCGCCAGCAGCTTGGGGCCGGGACAGGGAGACGCTAATGAAAAACTGTTTTTT. This codes for CASSLGPGQGDANEKLFF. The chain employs TRBV5-1 and TRBJ1-4; TRBD1 matches 9 bases. Germline CDR1 is SGHRS and CDR2 is YFSETQ. CDR3 size: 18 residues. V was pared by 0 bases and J by 3 bases, with 9 bases of the junction left unmatched. The full variable domain, with the rest looked up from reference TRBV5-1 and TRBJ1-4, is KAGVTQTPRYLIKTRGQQVTLSCSPISGHRSVSWYQQTPGQGLQFLFEYFSETQRNKGNFPGRFSGRQFSNSRSEMNVSTLELGDSALYLCASSLGPGQGDANEKLFFGSGTQLSVL.

The genes are TRBV7-6 and TRBJ2-7, with TRBD1 matching over 11 bases. Germline V gene sequence: CDR1 SGHVS, CDR2 FNYEAQ. The CDR3 is 14 residues long. J lost 6 bases, V lost 5 bases, and 6 bases had no gene match. The CDR3 region is CASSPRTGGVEQYF. The CDR3 bases are TGTGCCAGCAGCCCACGGACAGGGGGCGTCGAGCAGTACTTC.

J is TRBJ2-2 and V is TRBV9; D not resolved. V lost 4 bases, J lost 6 bases, and 10 bases lay in between. In germline, CDR1 is SGDLS, CDR2 YYNGEE. This CDR3 has 13 amino acids. CDR3 nucleotide sequence: TGTGCCAGCAGCCCTTCTATCTCCGGGGAGCTGTTTTTT. Translation: CASSPSISGELFF.

This clone came up once. V is TRBV28 and J is TRBJ1-1, with 7 bases matching TRBD1. Germline V lookup: CDR1 MDHEN, CDR2 SYDVKM. The CDR3 extends over 15 amino acids. V shed 6 bases and J 4 bases; nucleotides not matched to a gene: 11. CDR3 region: CASRLFQTGATEAFF. The CDR3 DNA is TGTGCCAGCAGGCTATTCCAAACAGGGGCCACTGAAGCTTTCTTT.

This clone was detected a few times. J is TRBJ2-5 and V is TRBV23-1; TRBD2 matches at 9 bases. TRBV23-1 falls under the ORF class, with uncertain function. The CDR3 spans 15 residues. Trimming at V came to 3 bases and at J to 4 bases, leaving 6 bases not matched to a gene. The CDR3 here is CASSHRRGGRETQYF. In DNA, the CDR3 is TGCGCCAGCAGTCACAGGCGGGGGGGCCGAGAGACCCAGTACTTC.

This clone occurred once. V usage is TRBV9 and J usage is TRBJ1-2; D may be TRBD1 (5 bases). Germline-derived CDR1 and CDR2 are SGDLS and YYNGEE. V lost 5 bases to trimming and J lost 8 bases, with 13 bases between them. The CDR3 loop spans 12 amino acids. The CDR3 nucleotides are TGTGCCAGCAGTAAAGCAGGGTTAGGCTACACCTTC. Encoded protein: CASSKAGLGYTF. The full variable domain, rest sourced from reference TRBV9 and TRBJ1-2, is DSGVTQTPKHLITATGQRVTLRCSPRSGDLSVYWYQQSLDQGLQFLIQYYNGEERAKGNILERFSAQQFPDLHSELNLSSLELGDSALYFCASSKAGLGYTFGSGTRLTVV.

The chain is built from TRBV29-1 and TRBJ2-1; 9 bases fit TRBD2. This CDR3 contains 15 residues. Germline trimming cut 7 bases from V and 1 base from J; bases unmatched to any gene: 8. Germline CDR1 is SQVTM and CDR2 is ANQGSEA. CDR3 nucleotides: TGCAGCGCTAGACTAGCGGAAAAATCCTACAATGAGCAGTTCTTC. It is translated as CSARLAEKSYNEQFF.

This chain connects TRBV29-1 to TRBJ2-5, with 16 bases lining up with TRBD2. CDR3 size: 13 residues. Per the germline V gene, CDR1 is SQVTM and CDR2 is ANQGSEA. V shed 6 bases, J shed 13 bases, and the junction held 8 bases outside the gene matches. The CDR3 is CSVEGLAGGLSYF. CDR3 DNA: TGCAGCGTGGAGGGACTAGCGGGGGGGTTGTCGTACTTC.

The V and J genes are TRBV6-1 and TRBJ1-4; D ambiguous. The CDR3 is 13 amino acids. Trimming stripped 0 bases from V and 6 bases from J, with 5 bases between. Germline V gene sequence: CDR1 MNHNS, CDR2 SASEGT. The CDR3 nucleotides read TGTGCCAGCAGTGAAGCGAGCCATGAAAAACTGTTTTTT. Translating gives CASSEASHEKLFF.

The V call is TRBV18, the J call TRBJ1-1; no definite D call. Trimming stripped 4 bases from V and 6 bases from J, with 18 bases between. The CDR3 extends over 15 amino acids. Germline values: CDR1 KGHSH, CDR2 LQKENI. In nucleotides, the CDR3 is TGTGCCAGCTCACTCCGAGAGGGTGGGGTCGCTGAAGCTTTCTTT. Protein: CASSLREGGVAEAFF.

The chain links TRBV20-1 to TRBJ1-5, with D unresolved. V was pared by 3 bases and J by 6 bases, with 15 bases between. Germline CDR1 DFQATT, CDR2 SNEGSKA (reference sequence). There are 14 residues in the CDR3. For the CDR3, the DNA is TGCAGTGCTAGTCCCCCACGGTCGGGTCAGCCCCAGCATTTT. Translated, it gives CSASPPRSGQPQHF.

This clone has a handful of counts. The genes are TRBV30 and TRBJ1-2, with TRBD1 as a possible D gene (5 bases). This CDR3 has 14 amino acids. Trimming took off 7 bases at V and 8 bases at J, with 23 bases between the two ends. The germline V gene has CDR1 GTSNPN and CDR2 SVGIG (reference sequence). CDR3 coding DNA: TGTGCCTCAGCCGCAGGGTTGGATCTACGCGGCTACACCTTC. It translates to CASAAGLDLRGYTF.

The V gene is TRBV7-9, the J gene TRBJ2-1; 11 nucleotides agree with TRBD2. The germline V gene encodes CDR1 SEHNR and CDR2 FQNEAQ (reference sequence). V was pared by 5 bases and J by 5 bases, with 5 bases of the junction left unmatched. This CDR3 has 15 amino acids. The CDR3 region is CASSTGTSGNNEQFF. DNA of the CDR3: TGTGCCAGCAGCACCGGGACTAGCGGAAACAATGAGCAGTTCTTC.

The chain is built from TRBV27 and TRBJ2-7; tentative D call: TRBD2 (6 bases). This CDR3 is built from 14 residues. Germline CDR1 reads MNHEY; CDR2 reads SMNVEV (reference sequence). Trimming left V 2 bases short and J 4 bases short, with 12 bases between. The CDR3 region has the DNA TGTGCCAGCAGTTTAGGGCGGGGCAGGTACGAGCAGTACTTC. This codes for CASSLGRGRYEQYF.

CDR3 coding DNA: TGTGCCAGCAGCCCTGGGGGCAGTGTAAATCAGCCCCAGCATTTT. Its translation: CASSPGGSVNQPQHF. The V gene is TRBV28, the J gene TRBJ1-5, with D perhaps TRBD1 (6 bases). The CDR3 has 15 residues. Trimming took off 6 bases at V and 4 bases at J, with 16 bases between the two ends. CDR1 and CDR2 from the germline V gene are MDHEN and SYDVKM.

V gene TRBV29-1 combines with J gene TRBJ1-2, with a weak D call TRBD1 (5 bases). The V gene lost 7 bases and the J gene lost 3 bases, with 9 bases spanning the gap. The CDR3 extends over 11 amino acids. Looked up from germline, CDR1 is SQVTM and CDR2 is ANQGSEA. In DNA, the CDR3 is TGCAGCGCCGTAGGGGACTATGGCTACACCTTC. This translates into CSAVGDYGYTF.

The CDR3 nucleotides are TGCGCCAGCAGCCAGGCGACAGGCTCCAATCAGCCCCAGCATTTT. Residues: CASSQATGSNQPQHF. This chain links TRBV4-1 with TRBJ1-5; D might be TRBD1 (6 bases). From germline, CDR1 is MGHRA and CDR2 YSYEKL. Trimming left V 3 bases short and J 3 bases short, with 12 bases between. CDR3 length equals 15 residues.

The rearrangement uses TRBV28 and TRBJ2-7; 10 bases align to TRBD2. The CDR3 runs to 15 residues. Trimming removed 6 bases from V and 4 bases from J; junction bases left unmatched: 9. Germline V gene lookup returns CDR1 MDHEN and CDR2 SYDVKM. DNA of the CDR3: TGTGCCAGCAGCCCTAGCGGGGGCCCAAAATACGAGCAGTACTTC. It encodes CASSPSGGPKYEQYF. Full variable domain (outside the CDR3, taken from reference TRBV28 and TRBJ2-7): DVKVTQSSRYLVKRTGEKVFLECVQDMDHENMFWYRQDPGLGLRLIYFSYDVKMKEKGDIPEGYSVSREKKERFSLILESASTNQTSMYLCASSPSGGPKYEQYFGPGTRLTVT.